The next 16 T cell receptor beta chains were all read from a single sample in a study of cytomegalovirus exposure and HLA in healthy donors. Primers for the PCR totalled 60 Vbeta and 13 Jbeta. The protocol was immunoSEQ multiplex PCR, while the TCRdb copy is restricted to in-frame clones and leaves out a portion. The profile shows some 170,000 clones, 75% to 80% of them singletons. Sequences were obtained from PBMCs. The origin of the receptors is a man aged 40-50 years in good health and CMV-seropositive.

A remark on this clone: One junction end disagrees with the germline gene, perhaps due to a read error. This chain connects TRBV6-1 to TRBJ2-6; the D gene is possibly TRBD2 (6 bases). The length of the CDR3 is 14 residues. Germline lookup yields CDR1 MNHNS and CDR2 SASEGT. The CDR3 coding sequence is TGTGCCAGCAAGGAGGGAGGTGGGGCCAACGGCCTGACTTTC. Translating it yields CASKEGGGANGLTF.

The chain employs TRBV5-1 and TRBJ2-1; a weak D match, TRBD1 (5 bases). This CDR3 is 15 amino acids long. The germline V gene has CDR1 SGHRS and CDR2 YFSETQ. Trimming left V 0 bases short and J 4 bases short, with 11 bases between. The CDR3 nucleotides are TGCGCCAGCAGCTTGGTAGGGGCCGTATACAATGAGCAGTTCTTC. The encoded protein is CASSLVGAVYNEQFF.

The chain employs TRBV9 and TRBJ2-1, with 9 nucleotides matching TRBD1. Per germline, CDR1 SGDLS and CDR2 YYNGEE. The CDR3 length is 15 residues. V shed 6 bases, J shed 2 bases, and the junction held 6 bases outside the gene matches. The DNA for the CDR3 is TGTGCCAGCACCGGGACAGGGTTGCCCTACAATGAGCAGTTCTTC. The encoded protein is CASTGTGLPYNEQFF.

V and J are TRBV19 and TRBJ1-3; 8 bases agree with TRBD1. This CDR3 is 15 amino acids long. Trimming took 3 bases from V and 11 from J; bases not matched to a gene: 12. Germline lookup yields CDR1 LNHDA and CDR2 SQIVND (reference sequence). CDR3: CASSIAGGLGAAIYF. As DNA, the CDR3 is TGTGCCAGTAGTATCGCAGGGGGCCTGGGTGCTGCCATATATTTT.

V gene TRBV9 combines with J gene TRBJ2-1; 9 bases match TRBD2. Germline V gene sequence: CDR1 SGDLS, CDR2 YYNGEE. This CDR3 is 15 amino acids long. V shed 3 bases, J shed 6 bases, and the junction held 7 bases outside the gene matches. The CDR3 loop reads CASSALAGVSNEQFF. The DNA for the CDR3 is TGTGCCAGCAGCGCCTTAGCGGGAGTGTCCAATGAGCAGTTCTTC.

The V gene is TRBV6-6, the J gene TRBJ1-2, with 7 bases identical to TRBD1. The CDR3 totals 13 residues. Germline lookup yields CDR1 MNHNY and CDR2 SVGAGI (reference sequence). J was trimmed by 8 bases and V by 4 bases; bases with no gene match: 7. The CDR3 nucleotides are TGTGCCAGCAGTTCCGGGACAGAGCGCGGCTACACCTTC. This codes for CASSSGTERGYTF.

The chain couples TRBV19 to TRBJ2-1, with TRBD2 matching over 7 bases. V shed 4 bases, J shed 7 bases, and the junction held 1 base outside the gene matches. CDR1 and CDR2 (germline): LNHDA, SQIVND (reference sequence). The CDR3 runs to 12 residues. This chain's CDR3 is CASSRTRNEQFF. CDR3 coding DNA: TGTGCCAGTAGTAGGACTAGGAATGAGCAGTTCTTC. Using reference TRBV19 and TRBJ2-1 for the parts outside the CDR3, the full variable domain is DGGITQSPKYLFRKEGQNVTLSCEQNLNHDAMYWYRQDPGQGLRLIYYSQIVNDFQKGDIAEGYSVSREKKESFPLTVTSAQKNPTAFYLCASSRTRNEQFFGPGTRLTVL.

The V and J genes are TRBV29-1 and TRBJ2-3, with 7 bases identical to TRBD2. Germline V CDR1 and CDR2: SQVTM, ANQGSEA. This CDR3 contains 13 residues. Trimming cost V 5 bases and J 4 bases; bases outside gene matches: 6. In DNA form, the CDR3 reads TGCAGCGTTCGTACGGGAGGAGCAGATACGCAGTATTTT. It specifies CSVRTGGADTQYF.

The V gene is TRBV7-8, the J gene TRBJ1-1, with 7 bases that match TRBD1. The length of the CDR3 is 14 residues. Unmatched junction bases numbered 7, after V lost 6 bases and J lost 3 bases. From germline, CDR1 is SGHVS and CDR2 FQNEAQ. In DNA form, the CDR3 reads TGTGCCAGCAGGTCCGGGACAGTTTACACTGAAGCTTTCTTT. Protein product: CASRSGTVYTEAFF. Supplemented by reference TRBV7-8 and TRBJ1-1, the full variable domain reads GAGVSQSPRYKVAKRGQDVALRCDPISGHVSLFWYQQALGQGPEFLTYFQNEAQLDKSGLPSDRFFAERPEGSVSTLKIQRTQQEDSAVYLCASRSGTVYTEAFFGQGTRLTVV.

In its sample, this clone was seen a few times. This chain joins TRBV28 and TRBJ1-1; TRBD1 is a possible D gene (5 bases). Deletions cut 3 bases from V and 4 bases from J, with 9 bases between. The CDR3 totals 13 residues. Germline lookup yields CDR1 MDHEN and CDR2 SYDVKM. This CDR3 is CASSFRRGTEAFF. For the CDR3, the DNA is TGTGCCAGCAGTTTTCGTAGGGGCACTGAAGCTTTCTTT.

The V gene is TRBV30, the J gene TRBJ1-2; D is unclear. The CDR3 extends over 12 amino acids. Germline-derived CDR1 and CDR2 are GTSNPN and SVGIG (reference sequence). The V end was cut by 2 bases, the J end by 7 bases, with 11 bases between. In nucleotides, the CDR3 is TGTGCCTGGAGTCGGAGGGTAGGTGGCTACACCTTC. It encodes CAWSRRVGGYTF.

The rearrangement joins TRBV7-8 to TRBJ2-1, with a weak D call TRBD2 (5 bases). V lost 2 bases, J lost 3 bases, and 8 bases lay in between. The CDR3 covers 14 residues. Germline lookup yields CDR1 SGHVS and CDR2 FQNEAQ. This CDR3 reads CASSLYTSYNEQFF. The CDR3 nucleotides are TGTGCCAGCAGCTTATATACTAGCTACAATGAGCAGTTCTTC.

This clone is a singleton in its sample. This sequence joins TRBV7-2 and TRBJ2-5; 7 bases match TRBD2. V shed 0 bases and J 4 bases; nucleotides not matched to a gene: 8. CDR3 size: 16 residues. CDR1 and CDR2 (germline): SGHTA, FQGNSA. CDR3 bases: TGTGCCAGCAGCTTAGCGGGCGCGGGAGTTGGAGAGACCCAGTACTTC. Protein product: CASSLAGAGVGETQYF.

This chain connects TRBV6-6 to TRBJ2-7; tentative D call: TRBD1 (6 bases). Germline CDR1 MNHNY, CDR2 SVGAGI (reference sequence). V lost 7 bases and J 4 bases, leaving 11 bases between the germline ends. The CDR3 spans 12 residues. Here the CDR3 DNA reads TGTGCCAGCACCCAAGGGGGTTACGAGCAGTACTTC. Translation gives CASTQGGYEQYF.

V usage is TRBV7-3 and J usage is TRBJ2-3; a possible D gene is TRBD2 (6 bases). Trimming pared 7 bases from V and 4 bases from J, leaving 12 bases between. The germline CDR1 and CDR2 sequences are SGHTA and FQGTGA. CDR3 length: 13 amino acids. The CDR3: CASTGSGSDTQYF. The DNA of the CDR3 is TGTGCCAGCACCGGGAGTGGATCAGATACGCAGTATTTT.

This clone was seen a few times. V gene TRBV5-1 combines with J gene TRBJ1-4; 8 bases match TRBD1. V lost 0 bases and J lost 6; bases outside the gene matches: 1. In germline, CDR1 is SGHRS, CDR2 YFSETQ. The CDR3 loop spans 14 amino acids. For the CDR3, the DNA is TGCGCCAGCAGCTTGGCAGGGGGCGATGAAAAACTGTTTTTT. It is translated as CASSLAGGDEKLFF.